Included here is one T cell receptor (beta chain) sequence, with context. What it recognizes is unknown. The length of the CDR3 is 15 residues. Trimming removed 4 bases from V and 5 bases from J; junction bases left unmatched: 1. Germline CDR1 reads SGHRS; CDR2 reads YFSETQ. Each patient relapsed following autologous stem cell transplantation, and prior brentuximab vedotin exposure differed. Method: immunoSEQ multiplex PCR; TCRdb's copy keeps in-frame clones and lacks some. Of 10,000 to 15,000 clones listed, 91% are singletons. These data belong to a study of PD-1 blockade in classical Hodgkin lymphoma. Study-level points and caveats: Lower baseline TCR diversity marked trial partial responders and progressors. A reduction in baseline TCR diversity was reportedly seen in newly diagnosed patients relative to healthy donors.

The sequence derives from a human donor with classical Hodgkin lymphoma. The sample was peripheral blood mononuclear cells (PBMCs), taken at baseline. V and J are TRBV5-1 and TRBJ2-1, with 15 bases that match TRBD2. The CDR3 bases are TGCGCCAGCAGCGGACTAGCGGGGGGGAACAATGAGCAGTTCTTC. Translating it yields CASSGLAGGNNEQFF.